This TCR beta chain was identified in a study of long-term antiretroviral therapy in people with HIV. Overall study results and limits: Dominance of pre-ART expanded clones persisted, fluctuating and often declining after ART.

The CDR3 extends over 14 amino acids. Looked up from germline, CDR1 is LNHDA and CDR2 is SQIVND (reference sequence). Trimming left V 7 bases short and J 8 bases short, with 20 bases between. Run at survey level, the immunoSEQ assay was version v3.0. Generated by immunoSEQ multiplex PCR, the TCRdb table keeps only in-frame clones and is missing some. The table shows about 25,000 clones, with 82% occurring only once. This clone appeared a few times. The target antigen is unknown. The chain is built from TRBV19 and TRBJ1-2; D not resolved. The source material was unsorted PBMCs, sampled 2.9 years after starting antiretroviral therapy. This TCR was recovered from a man in his fifties with HIV. The CDR3 nucleotides are TGTGCCAGTAACTCTGGACGCTCCCCTTCGGGCTACACCTTC. This gives the protein CASNSGRSPSGYTF.